This T cell receptor (beta chain) is from a study of blood T cell repertoires in COVID-19. Across the whole study: Researchers got acute and convalescent COVID-19 samples from the United States, Italy and Spain. In each case, the material was cDNA or gDNA derived from T cells, B-cell-depleted T cells, or PBMCs.

In the authors' workflow: Amplification of reference gene primers provided the estimated nucleated cell counts. Profiled with immunoSEQ multiplex PCR; TCRdb holds only in-frame clones, not every one. Clonal size and the V and J genes are those of that table, whereas D and trimming came from the DNA. The sample lists around 220,000 clones, approximately 79% occurring once. The sequence derives from a woman between 40 and 55 years old with active or convalescent COVID-19. Sequencing was carried out using peripheral blood.

This CDR3 reads CASSTSGQGYEQYF. In nucleotides, the CDR3 is TGTGCCAGCAGCACCTCGGGACAGGGTTACGAGCAGTACTTC. This sequence joins TRBV9 and TRBJ2-7; TRBD1 agrees at 9 bases. Per the germline V gene, CDR1 is SGDLS and CDR2 is YYNGEE. Trimming removed 4 bases from V and 4 bases from J; junction bases left unmatched: 6. The length of the CDR3 is 14 residues. Drawing the rest from reference TRBV9 and TRBJ2-7, the complete variable domain is DSGVTQTPKHLITATGQRVTLRCSPRSGDLSVYWYQQSLDQGLQFLIQYYNGEERAKGNILERFSAQQFPDLHSELNLSSLELGDSALYFCASSTSGQGYEQYFGPGTRLTVT.